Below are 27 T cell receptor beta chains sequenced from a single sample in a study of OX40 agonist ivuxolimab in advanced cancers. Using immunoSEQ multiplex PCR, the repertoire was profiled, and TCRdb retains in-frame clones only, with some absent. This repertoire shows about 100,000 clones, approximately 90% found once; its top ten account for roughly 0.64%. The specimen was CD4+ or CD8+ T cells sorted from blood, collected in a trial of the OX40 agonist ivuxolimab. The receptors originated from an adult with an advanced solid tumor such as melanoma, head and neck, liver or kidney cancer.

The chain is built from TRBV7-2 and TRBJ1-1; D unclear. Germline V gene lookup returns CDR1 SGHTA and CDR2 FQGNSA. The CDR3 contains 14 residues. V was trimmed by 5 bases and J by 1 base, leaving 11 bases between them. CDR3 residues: CASSPLLGNTEAFF. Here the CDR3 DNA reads TGTGCCAGCAGCCCCCTTCTAGGGAACACTGAAGCTTTCTTT.

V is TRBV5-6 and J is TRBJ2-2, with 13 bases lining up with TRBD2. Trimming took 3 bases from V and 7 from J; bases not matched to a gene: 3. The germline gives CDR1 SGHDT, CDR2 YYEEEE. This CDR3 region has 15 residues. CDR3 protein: CASSYGLAGDGELFF. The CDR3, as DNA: TGTGCCAGCAGCTACGGACTAGCGGGAGACGGGGAGCTGTTTTTT.

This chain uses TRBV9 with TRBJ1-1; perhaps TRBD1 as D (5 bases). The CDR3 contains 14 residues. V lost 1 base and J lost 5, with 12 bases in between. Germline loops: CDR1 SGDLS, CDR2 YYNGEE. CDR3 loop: CASSVRGASTEAFF. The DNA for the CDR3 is TGTGCCAGCAGCGTACGGGGCGCGAGTACTGAAGCTTTCTTT. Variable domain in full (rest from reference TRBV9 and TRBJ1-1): DSGVTQTPKHLITATGQRVTLRCSPRSGDLSVYWYQQSLDQGLQFLIQYYNGEERAKGNILERFSAQQFPDLHSELNLSSLELGDSALYFCASSVRGASTEAFFGQGTRLTVV.

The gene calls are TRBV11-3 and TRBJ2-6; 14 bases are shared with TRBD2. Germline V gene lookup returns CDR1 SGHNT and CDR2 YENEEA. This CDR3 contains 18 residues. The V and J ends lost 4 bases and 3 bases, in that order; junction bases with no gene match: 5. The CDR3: CASSSGLAGVDGANVLTF. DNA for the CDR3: TGTGCCAGCAGCTCGGGACTAGCGGGAGTAGATGGGGCCAACGTCCTGACTTTC.

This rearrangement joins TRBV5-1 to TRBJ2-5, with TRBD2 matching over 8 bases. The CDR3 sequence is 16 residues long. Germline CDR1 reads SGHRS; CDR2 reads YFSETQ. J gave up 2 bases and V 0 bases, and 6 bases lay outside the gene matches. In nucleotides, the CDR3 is TGCGCCAGCAGCTTGGCCGCGGGGGGACCTCAAGAGACCCAGTACTTC. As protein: CASSLAAGGPQETQYF.

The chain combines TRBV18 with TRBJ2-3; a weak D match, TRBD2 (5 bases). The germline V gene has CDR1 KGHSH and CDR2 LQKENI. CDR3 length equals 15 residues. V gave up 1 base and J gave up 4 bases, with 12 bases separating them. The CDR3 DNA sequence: TGTGCCAGCTCACCACAAGAATTGAGGGCAGATACGCAGTATTTT. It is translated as CASSPQELRADTQYF.

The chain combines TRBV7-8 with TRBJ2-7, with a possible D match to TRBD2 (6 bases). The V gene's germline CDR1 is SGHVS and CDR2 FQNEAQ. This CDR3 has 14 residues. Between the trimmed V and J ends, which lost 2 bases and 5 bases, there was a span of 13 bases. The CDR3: CASSLFPRRDEQYF. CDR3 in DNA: TGTGCCAGCAGCTTATTTCCCCGGAGGGACGAGCAGTACTTC.

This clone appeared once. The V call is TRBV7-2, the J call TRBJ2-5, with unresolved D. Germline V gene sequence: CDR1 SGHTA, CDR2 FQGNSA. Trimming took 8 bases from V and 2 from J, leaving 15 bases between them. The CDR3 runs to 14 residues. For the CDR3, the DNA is TGTGCCAGCCGCCAAACCACTCTACAAGAGACCCAGTACTTC. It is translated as CASRQTTLQETQYF. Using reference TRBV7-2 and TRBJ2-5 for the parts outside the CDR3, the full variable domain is GAGVSQSPSNKVTEKGKDVELRCDPISGHTALYWYRQSLGQGLEFLIYFQGNSAPDKSGLPSDRFSAERTGGSVSTLTIQRTQQEDSAVYLCASRQTTLQETQYFGPGTRLLVL.

The CDR3 bases are TGCGCCAGCAGTGATAGCGGTAAAGAGACCCAGTACTTC. It encodes CASSDSGKETQYF. This rearrangement joins TRBV5-1 to TRBJ2-5; the D gene is possibly TRBD2 (6 bases). The CDR3 loop spans 13 amino acids. The V end was cut by 5 bases, the J end by 3 bases, with 11 bases between. In germline, CDR1 is SGHRS, CDR2 YFSETQ.

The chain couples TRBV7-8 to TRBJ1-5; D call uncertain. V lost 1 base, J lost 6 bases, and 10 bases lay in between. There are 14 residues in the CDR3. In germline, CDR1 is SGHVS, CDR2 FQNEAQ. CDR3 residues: CASSLGAEGQPQHF. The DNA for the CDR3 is TGTGCCAGCAGCTTAGGGGCGGAGGGTCAGCCCCAGCATTTT.

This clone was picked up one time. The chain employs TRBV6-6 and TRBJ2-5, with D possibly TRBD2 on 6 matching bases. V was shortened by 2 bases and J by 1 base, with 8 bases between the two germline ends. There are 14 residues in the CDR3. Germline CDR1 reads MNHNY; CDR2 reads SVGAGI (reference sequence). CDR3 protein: CASSYTEGQETQYF. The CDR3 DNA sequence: TGTGCCAGCAGTTACACGGAGGGCCAAGAGACCCAGTACTTC.

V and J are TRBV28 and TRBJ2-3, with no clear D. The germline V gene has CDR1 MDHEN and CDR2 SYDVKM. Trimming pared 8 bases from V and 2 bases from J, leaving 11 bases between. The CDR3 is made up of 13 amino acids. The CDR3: CASGAPNTDTQYF. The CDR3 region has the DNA TGTGCCAGCGGTGCCCCGAACACAGATACGCAGTATTTT.

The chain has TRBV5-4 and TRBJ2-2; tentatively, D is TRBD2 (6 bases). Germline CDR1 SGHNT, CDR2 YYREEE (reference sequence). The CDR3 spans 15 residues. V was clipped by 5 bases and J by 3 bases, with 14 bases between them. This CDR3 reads CASSSGTGDTGELFF. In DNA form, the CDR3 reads TGTGCCAGCAGTTCCGGGACTGGAGACACCGGGGAGCTGTTTTTT.

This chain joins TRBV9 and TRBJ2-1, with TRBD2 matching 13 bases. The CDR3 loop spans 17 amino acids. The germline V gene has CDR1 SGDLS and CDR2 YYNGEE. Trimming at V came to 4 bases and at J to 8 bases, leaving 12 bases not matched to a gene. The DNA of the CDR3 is TGTGCCAGCAGCAAAGGGGGGACTAGCGGGGCCCTTTATGAGCAGTTCTTC. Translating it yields CASSKGGTSGALYEQFF.

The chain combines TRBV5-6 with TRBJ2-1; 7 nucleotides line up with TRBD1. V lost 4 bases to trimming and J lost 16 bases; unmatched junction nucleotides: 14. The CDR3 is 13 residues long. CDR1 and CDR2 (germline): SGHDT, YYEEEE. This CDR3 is CASSPSQTGTPFF. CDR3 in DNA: TGTGCCAGCAGCCCCTCGCAGACAGGGACCCCTTTCTTC.

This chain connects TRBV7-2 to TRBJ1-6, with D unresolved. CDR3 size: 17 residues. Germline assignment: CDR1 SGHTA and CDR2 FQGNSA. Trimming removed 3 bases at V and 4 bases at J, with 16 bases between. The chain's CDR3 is CASSLVEGLIYNSPLHF. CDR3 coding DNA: TGTGCCAGCAGCTTGGTAGAAGGGTTAATTTATAATTCACCCCTCCACTTT.

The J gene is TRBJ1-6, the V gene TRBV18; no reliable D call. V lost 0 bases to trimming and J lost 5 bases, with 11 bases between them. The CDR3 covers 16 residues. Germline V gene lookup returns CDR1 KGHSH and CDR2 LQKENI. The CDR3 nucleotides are TGTGCCAGCTCACCACCAGGGCAGGCGGATAATTCACCCCTCCACTTT. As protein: CASSPPGQADNSPLHF.

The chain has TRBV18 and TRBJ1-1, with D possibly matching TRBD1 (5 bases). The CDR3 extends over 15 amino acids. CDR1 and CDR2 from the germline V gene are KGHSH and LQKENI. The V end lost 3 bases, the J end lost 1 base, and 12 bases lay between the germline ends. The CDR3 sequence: CASSPMGGANTEAFF. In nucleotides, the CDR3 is TGTGCCAGCTCACCTATGGGTGGGGCGAACACTGAAGCTTTCTTT.

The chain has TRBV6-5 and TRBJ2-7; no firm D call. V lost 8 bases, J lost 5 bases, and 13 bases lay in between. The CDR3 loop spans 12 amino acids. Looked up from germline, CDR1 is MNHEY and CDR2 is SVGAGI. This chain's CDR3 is CASHGWRHEQYF. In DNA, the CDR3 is TGTGCCAGCCACGGTTGGAGACACGAGCAGTACTTC.

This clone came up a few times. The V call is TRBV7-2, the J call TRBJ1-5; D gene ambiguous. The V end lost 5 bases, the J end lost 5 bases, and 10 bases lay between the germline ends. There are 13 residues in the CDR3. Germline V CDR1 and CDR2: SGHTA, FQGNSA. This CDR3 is CASSPFTDQPQHF. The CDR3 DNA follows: TGTGCCAGCAGCCCCTTCACAGATCAGCCCCAGCATTTT.

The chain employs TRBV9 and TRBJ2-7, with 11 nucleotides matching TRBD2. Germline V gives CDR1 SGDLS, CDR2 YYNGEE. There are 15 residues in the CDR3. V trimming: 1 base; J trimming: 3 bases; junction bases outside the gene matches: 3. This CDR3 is CASSVTSGSDYEQYF. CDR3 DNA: TGTGCCAGCAGCGTAACTAGCGGGAGCGACTACGAGCAGTACTTC. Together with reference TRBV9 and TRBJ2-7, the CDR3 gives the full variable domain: DSGVTQTPKHLITATGQRVTLRCSPRSGDLSVYWYQQSLDQGLQFLIQYYNGEERAKGNILERFSAQQFPDLHSELNLSSLELGDSALYFCASSVTSGSDYEQYFGPGTRLTVT.

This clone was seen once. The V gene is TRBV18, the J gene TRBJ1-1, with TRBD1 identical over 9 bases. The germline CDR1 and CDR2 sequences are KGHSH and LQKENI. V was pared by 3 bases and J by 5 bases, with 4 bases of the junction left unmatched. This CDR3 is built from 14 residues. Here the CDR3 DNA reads TGTGCCAGCTCACCTCTAGACAGGGGGACTGAAGCTTTCTTT. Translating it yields CASSPLDRGTEAFF. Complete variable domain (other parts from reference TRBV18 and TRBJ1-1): NAGVMQNPRHLVRRRGQEARLRCSPMKGHSHVYWYRQLPEEGLKFMVYLQKENIIDESGMPKERFSAEFPKEGPSILRIQQVVRGDSAAYFCASSPLDRGTEAFFGQGTRLTVV.

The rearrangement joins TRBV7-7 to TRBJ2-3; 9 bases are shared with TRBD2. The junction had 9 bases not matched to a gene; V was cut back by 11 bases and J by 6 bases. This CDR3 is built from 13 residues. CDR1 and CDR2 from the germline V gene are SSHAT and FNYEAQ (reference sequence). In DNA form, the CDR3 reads TGTGCCTCTAGCGGGGATGATTGGGATACGCAGTATTTT. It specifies CASSGDDWDTQYF.

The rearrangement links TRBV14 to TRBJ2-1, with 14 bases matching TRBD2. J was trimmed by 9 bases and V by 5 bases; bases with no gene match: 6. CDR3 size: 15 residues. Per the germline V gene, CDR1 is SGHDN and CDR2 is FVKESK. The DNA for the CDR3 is TGTGCCAGCAGCTACGGACTAGCGGGAGGTGTTGAGCAGTTCTTC. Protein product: CASSYGLAGGVEQFF.

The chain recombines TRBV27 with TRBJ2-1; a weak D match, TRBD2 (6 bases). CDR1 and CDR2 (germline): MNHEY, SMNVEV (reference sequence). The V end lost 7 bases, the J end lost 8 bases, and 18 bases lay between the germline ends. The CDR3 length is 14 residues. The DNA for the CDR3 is TGTGCCAGCACCGCTCTCGGGAGTGGGGATGAGCAGTTCTTC. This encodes CASTALGSGDEQFF.

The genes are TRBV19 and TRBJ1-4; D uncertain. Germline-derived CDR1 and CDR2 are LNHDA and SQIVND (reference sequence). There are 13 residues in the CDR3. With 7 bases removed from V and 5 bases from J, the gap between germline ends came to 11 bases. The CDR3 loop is CASTNGLNEKLFF. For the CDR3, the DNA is TGTGCCAGTACAAATGGACTGAATGAAAAACTGTTTTTT.

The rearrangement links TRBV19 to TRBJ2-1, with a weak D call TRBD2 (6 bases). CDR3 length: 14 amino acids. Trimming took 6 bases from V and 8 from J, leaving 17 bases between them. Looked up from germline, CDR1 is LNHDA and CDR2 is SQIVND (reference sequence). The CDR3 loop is CASRPRGGVDEQFF. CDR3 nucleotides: TGTGCCAGTAGACCTAGGGGAGGCGTGGATGAGCAGTTCTTC.